This TCR beta chain was found in a study of T-cell reconstitution after alpha-beta-depleted transplantation in children. The CDR3 extends over 14 amino acids. V lost 7 bases and J lost 0, with 10 bases in between. Germline V gives CDR1 MDHEN, CDR2 SYDVKM. Researchers prepared the TCRbeta library using unique molecular identifiers, the study reports. TCRdb called the PCR reads again in MiXCR, with one record for every CDR3 protein. The table has 540,000 or so distinct CDR3 sequences, 20% to 25% seen once. The sequence derives from a boy younger than two who had a stem cell transplant for acute myeloid leukemia, so the T cells may come from the graft donor. The sequenced sample was PBMCs, mostly from graft donor cells, obtained 360 days after TCRalphabeta/CD19-depleted stem cell transplant. This rearrangement joins TRBV28 to TRBJ1-5; D gene ambiguous. The CDR3 here is CASNQVFSNQPQHF. The CDR3 DNA sequence: TGTGCCAGCAACCAAGTCTTTAGCAATCAGCCCCAGCATTTT.